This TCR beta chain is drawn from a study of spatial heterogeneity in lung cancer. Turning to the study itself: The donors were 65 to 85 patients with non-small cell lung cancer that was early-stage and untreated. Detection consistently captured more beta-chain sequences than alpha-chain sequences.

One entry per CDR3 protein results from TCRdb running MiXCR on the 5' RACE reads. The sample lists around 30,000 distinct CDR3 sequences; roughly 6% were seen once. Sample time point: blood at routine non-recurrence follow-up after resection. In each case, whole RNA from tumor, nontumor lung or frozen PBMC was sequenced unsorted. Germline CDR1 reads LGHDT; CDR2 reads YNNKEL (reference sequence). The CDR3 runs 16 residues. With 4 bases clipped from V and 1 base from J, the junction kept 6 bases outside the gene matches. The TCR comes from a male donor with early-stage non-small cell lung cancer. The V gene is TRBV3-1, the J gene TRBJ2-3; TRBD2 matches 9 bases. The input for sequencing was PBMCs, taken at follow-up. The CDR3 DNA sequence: TGTGCCAGCAGCCCACAGCGGGGGGCACGCACAGATACGCAGTATTTT. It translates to CASSPQRGARTDTQYF.